The 29 T cell receptor beta chains listed next were all sequenced from one sample in a study of cytomegalovirus exposure and HLA in healthy donors. With 60 Vbeta and 13 Jbeta primers, the PCR was carried out. TCRdb's copy holds only in-frame clones and misses some; the assay was immunoSEQ multiplex PCR. The sample yields a few hundred thousand clones, 60% to 80% seen once. Sample: PBMCs. These receptors came from a young man in good health and CMV-seronegative.

There are a few counts of this clone. The chain uses TRBV21-1 and TRBJ2-2; the listed D gene, TRBD1, was not tested against the DNA. TRBV21-1 is termed a pseudogene. The CDR3 sequence is 16 residues long. The DNA of the CDR3 is TGTGCCAGCAGCAAGGGGACAGATTCGAACACCGGGGAGCTGTTTTTT. Its protein is CASSKGTDSNTGELFF.

This chain connects TRBV28 to TRBJ1-5, with D perhaps matching TRBD1 (5 bases). Germline-derived CDR1 and CDR2 are MDHEN and SYDVKM. This CDR3 region has 15 residues. Trimming shortened V by 6 bases and J by 3 bases, and 15 bases separated the two germline ends. The CDR3 loop is CASRSGILFNQPQHF. The CDR3 nucleotides read TGTGCCAGCAGATCAGGGATACTATTCAATCAGCCCCAGCATTTT.

This chain uses TRBV4-2 with TRBJ2-2, with 14 bases aligning to TRBD2. CDR1 and CDR2 from the germline V gene are LGHNA and YNFKEQ. CDR3 length: 19 amino acids. V dropped 5 bases and J dropped 0; count of bases not matched to a gene: 8. The CDR3: CASSTAGLAGVTNTGELFF. CDR3 nucleotides: TGTGCCAGCAGCACAGCGGGACTAGCGGGGGTAACGAACACCGGGGAGCTGTTTTTT.

For the CDR3, the DNA is TGTGCCTGGCCATGGGAGCGCACAGATACGCAGTATTTT. Protein sequence: CAWPWERTDTQYF. V usage is TRBV30 and J usage is TRBJ2-3; D might be TRBD2 (5 bases). Trimming shortened V by 5 bases and J by 1 base, and 10 bases separated the two germline ends. Looked up from germline, CDR1 is GTSNPN and CDR2 is SVGIG (reference sequence). The length of the CDR3 is 13 residues.

The chain joins TRBV4-3 to TRBJ1-1; weak D call: TRBD1 (5 bases). Trimming removed 0 bases from V and 4 bases from J, with 9 bases in between. Germline V gives CDR1 LGHNA, CDR2 YSLEER. CDR3 length: 14 amino acids. The CDR3 sequence: CASSQEGGGTEAFF. In nucleotides, the CDR3 is TGCGCCAGCAGCCAAGAGGGGGGGGGCACTGAAGCTTTCTTT.

The sample holds a few counts of this clone. CDR3 nucleotides: TGTGCCTGGAGTCCTGTGGGAAAGGGGGCTGGTGAAGCTTTCTTT. It is translated as CAWSPVGKGAGEAFF. The chain joins TRBV30 to TRBJ1-1, with 7 bases aligning to TRBD1. V lost 2 bases and J lost 7; bases outside the gene matches: 13. This CDR3 spans 15 amino acids. From germline, CDR1 is GTSNPN and CDR2 SVGIG (reference sequence). Full variable domain (missing parts from reference TRBV30 and TRBJ1-1): SQTIHQWPATLVQPVGSPLSLECTVEGTSNPNLYWYRQAAGRGLQLLFYSVGIGQISSEVPQNLSASRPQDRQFILSSKKLLLSDSGFYLCAWSPVGKGAGEAFFGQGTRLTVV.

The chain recombines TRBV5-1 with TRBJ2-1, with 11 bases identical to TRBD2. The germline CDR1 and CDR2 sequences are SGHRS and YFSETQ. The length of the CDR3 is 16 residues. J lost 7 bases, V lost 2 bases, and 8 bases had no gene match. Here the CDR3 reads CASSLPTSGGANEQFF. The CDR3 nucleotides are TGCGCCAGCAGCTTACCCACTAGCGGGGGAGCAAATGAGCAGTTCTTC.

The rearrangement uses TRBV28 and TRBJ2-7; D may be TRBD1 (6 bases). CDR1 MDHEN and CDR2 SYDVKM come from the germline V gene. CDR3 length: 15 residues. V lost 5 bases, J lost 0 bases, and 14 bases lay in between. CDR3 region: CASSVTGSSSYEQYF. In DNA form, the CDR3 reads TGTGCCAGCAGTGTAACAGGGTCTTCCTCCTACGAGCAGTACTTC.

This sequence joins TRBV11-2 and TRBJ2-7; 7 nucleotides align to TRBD1. The CDR3 consists of 15 residues. Germline loops: CDR1 SGHAT, CDR2 FQNNGV. V shed 3 bases and J 3 bases; nucleotides not matched to a gene: 8. CDR3 in DNA: TGTGCCAGCAGCTTCTCATCGGGACAGTACTACGAGCAGTACTTC. This sequence encodes CASSFSSGQYYEQYF.

V and J are TRBV7-3 and TRBJ2-5; 9 bases fit TRBD2. After removal of 6 bases from V and 3 bases from J, the junction contained 5 bases not matched to a gene. The CDR3 is made up of 14 amino acids. CDR1 and CDR2 from the germline V gene are SGHTA and FQGTGA. The chain's CDR3 is CASSTASGKETQYF. DNA of the CDR3: TGTGCCAGCAGTACGGCTAGCGGGAAAGAGACCCAGTACTTC.

On this clone: Other DNA sequences within the sample encode an identical CDR3. The chain links TRBV4-3 to TRBJ2-1; D might be TRBD1 (6 bases). The V gene lost 1 base and the J gene lost 0 bases, with 10 bases spanning the gap. The CDR3 totals 16 residues. Germline lookup yields CDR1 LGHNA and CDR2 YSLEER. The CDR3 nucleotides are TGCGCCAGCAGCCAAGTCTTACAGGGCTCCTACAATGAGCAGTTCTTC. Amino acid sequence: CASSQVLQGSYNEQFF.

The gene calls are TRBV9 and TRBJ2-5, with TRBD1 matching over 9 bases. CDR1 is SGDLS, CDR2 YYNGEE, per germline. CDR3 size: 16 residues. The trim removed 4 bases at V and 4 bases at J, leaving 11 bases unmatched. CDR3 nucleotides: TGTGCCAGCAGCCCCGGGACAGGGAACACAGGAGAGACCCAGTACTTC. Encoded protein: CASSPGTGNTGETQYF.

The chain uses TRBV7-2 and TRBJ2-3; 12 bases agree with TRBD2. V shed 5 bases and J 4 bases; nucleotides not matched to a gene: 7. The germline CDR1 and CDR2 sequences are SGHTA and FQGNSA. The CDR3 runs 16 residues. The CDR3 loop reads CASSPLAGGPPDTQYF. In DNA, the CDR3 is TGTGCCAGCAGCCCCCTAGCGGGAGGGCCGCCAGATACGCAGTATTTT.

The chain uses TRBV11-1 and TRBJ1-6; the match to TRBD1 covers 7 bases. Looked up from germline, CDR1 is SGHAT and CDR2 is FQDESV (reference sequence). With 5 bases clipped from V and 0 bases from J, the junction kept 4 bases outside the gene matches. The CDR3 has 16 residues. The DNA for the CDR3 is TGTGCCAGCAGCGCACACAGGGGCTCCTATAATTCACCCCTCCACTTT. Amino acids: CASSAHRGSYNSPLHF.

As regards this clone: Within the sample, other DNA sequences also encode this same CDR3. The chain joins TRBV19 to TRBJ2-5, with TRBD2 matching 15 bases. The CDR3 is made up of 16 amino acids. V was clipped by 6 bases and J by 5 bases; unmatched bases: 7. Germline V lookup: CDR1 LNHDA, CDR2 SQIVND (reference sequence). The CDR3 DNA sequence: TGTGCCAGTAGCACGGGACTAGCGGGGGGCTTGGAGACCCAGTACTTC. It encodes CASSTGLAGGLETQYF.

The chain joins TRBV7-2 to TRBJ1-1; TRBD1 matches at 7 bases. The germline V gene encodes CDR1 SGHTA and CDR2 FQGNSA. The ends lost 6 bases at V and 1 base at J; junction bases unmatched: 5. This CDR3 is 14 amino acids long. The CDR3 reads CASSLTGANTEAFF. CDR3 sequence (DNA): TGTGCCAGCAGTCTTACAGGGGCGAACACTGAAGCTTTCTTT.

This chain links TRBV7-3 with TRBJ2-3, with D maybe TRBD2 (6 bases). Trimming took 1 base from V and 3 from J, leaving 11 bases between them. In germline, CDR1 is SGHTA, CDR2 FQGTGA. This CDR3 is built from 15 residues. The chain's CDR3 is CASSLRVGRTDTQYF. CDR3 coding DNA: TGTGCCAGCAGCTTAAGAGTCGGGAGAACAGATACGCAGTATTTT.

This chain links TRBV5-6 with TRBJ2-7, with 8 nucleotides matching TRBD1. Per germline, CDR1 SGHDT and CDR2 YYEEEE. The CDR3 sequence is 16 residues long. V shed 4 bases and J 3 bases; nucleotides not matched to a gene: 12. CDR3 amino acids: CASSTMDRESLYEQYF. The CDR3 nucleotides are TGTGCCAGCAGCACCATGGACAGGGAGTCTCTCTACGAGCAGTACTTC.

About this clone: The junction does not match germline at one end; this may be a read error. The chain couples TRBV7-7 to TRBJ1-1; weak D call: TRBD1 (6 bases). The CDR3 totals 14 residues. Looked up from germline, CDR1 is SSHAT and CDR2 is FNYEAQ (reference sequence). CDR3 region: CASNFRDTVREAFF. The CDR3 nucleotides are TGTGCTAGCAACTTCCGGGACACAGTAAGAGAAGCTTTCTTT.

This clone was seen once. This chain joins TRBV7-2 and TRBJ1-1, with D maybe TRBD1 (6 bases). The V end lost 1 base, the J end lost 4 bases, and 19 bases lay between the germline ends. The CDR3 runs to 17 residues. Germline V gene lookup returns CDR1 SGHTA and CDR2 FQGNSA. Here the CDR3 DNA reads TGTGCCAGCAGCTTAGTAGGGCAGGGGAGGGTGGCCACTGAAGCTTTCTTT. As protein: CASSLVGQGRVATEAFF. Full variable domain (outside the CDR3, taken from reference TRBV7-2 and TRBJ1-1): GAGVSQSPSNKVTEKGKDVELRCDPISGHTALYWYRQSLGQGLEFLIYFQGNSAPDKSGLPSDRFSAERTGGSVSTLTIQRTQQEDSAVYLCASSLVGQGRVATEAFFGQGTRLTVV.

The rearrangement links TRBV2 to TRBJ1-5, with 12 positions matching TRBD1. After removal of 10 bases from V and 1 base from J, the junction contained 2 bases not matched to a gene. CDR1 SNHLY and CDR2 FYNNEI come from the germline V gene. This CDR3 spans 14 amino acids. CDR3 sequence reads: CATGTGGSNQPQHF. The DNA for the CDR3 is TGTGCCACCGGGACAGGGGGCAGCAATCAGCCCCAGCATTTT.

This rearrangement joins TRBV19 to TRBJ2-7; D is possibly TRBD2 (6 bases). Germline V CDR1 and CDR2: LNHDA, SQIVND (reference sequence). This CDR3 region has 13 residues. Trimming shortened V by 8 bases and J by 7 bases, and 18 bases separated the two germline ends. CDR3 nucleotide sequence: TGTGCCAGTGCGGACTACTCGGTACGGGAGCAGTACTTC. Amino acids: CASADYSVREQYF.

The chain employs TRBV13 and TRBJ2-1; 8 bases align to TRBD1. V gave up 3 bases and J gave up 2 bases; unmatched junction bases: 9. There are 17 residues in the CDR3. In germline, CDR1 is PRHDT, CDR2 FYEKMQ (reference sequence). The CDR3 bases are TGTGCCAGCAGCTTTACCGGGACAGGAATCGCCTACAATGAGCAGTTCTTC. Translation gives CASSFTGTGIAYNEQFF.

The chain carries TRBV19 and TRBJ1-1; D is perhaps TRBD1 (5 bases). The V gene's germline CDR1 is LNHDA and CDR2 SQIVND (reference sequence). Trimming took 5 bases from V and 5 from J, leaving 12 bases between them. The CDR3 has 13 residues. The CDR3: CASSVNRGTEAFF. CDR3 in DNA: TGTGCCAGTAGTGTAAATAGGGGTACTGAAGCTTTCTTT.

This chain connects TRBV19 to TRBJ2-1; 8 bases agree with TRBD1. Germline V gene sequence: CDR1 LNHDA, CDR2 SQIVND (reference sequence). The CDR3 has 16 residues. J gave up 8 bases and V 3 bases, and 12 bases lay outside the gene matches. Here the CDR3 DNA reads TGTGCCAGTAGTATTCGGGCGGCGCAGGGGGCGGATGAGCAGTTCTTC. Residues: CASSIRAAQGADEQFF.

J is TRBJ2-5 and V is TRBV6-5; a weak D match, TRBD2 (5 bases). V gave up 5 bases and J gave up 2 bases, with 12 bases separating them. Germline lookup yields CDR1 MNHEY and CDR2 SVGAGI. There are 14 residues in the CDR3. This chain's CDR3 is CASSPTSWQETQYF. The CDR3, as DNA: TGTGCCAGCAGTCCAACTAGTTGGCAAGAGACCCAGTACTTC.

This chain joins TRBV28 and TRBJ2-7, with a possible D match to TRBD1 (5 bases). The length of the CDR3 is 15 residues. V was shortened by 5 bases and J by 3 bases, with 17 bases between the two germline ends. CDR1 and CDR2 (germline): MDHEN, SYDVKM. The DNA for the CDR3 is TGTGCCAGCAGTCTTTCGATGGGGCCCCTCTACGAGCAGTACTTC. Residues: CASSLSMGPLYEQYF.

This chain connects TRBV11-1 to TRBJ2-3; D ambiguous. This CDR3 contains 13 residues. CDR1 is SGHAT, CDR2 FQDESV, per germline (reference sequence). The V end lost 0 bases, the J end lost 1 base, and 2 bases lay between the germline ends. Here the CDR3 DNA reads TGTGCCAGCAGCTTAGCCGGCACAGATACGCAGTATTTT. Translated, it gives CASSLAGTDTQYF.

The chain combines TRBV25-1 with TRBJ1-5; tentative D call: TRBD1 (5 bases). From germline, CDR1 is MGHDK and CDR2 SYGVNS. The CDR3 runs to 14 residues. Trimming stripped 5 bases from V and 2 bases from J, with 10 bases between. This CDR3 is CASSQGIGNQPQHF. The CDR3 DNA reads TGTGCCAGCAGTCAGGGAATCGGCAATCAGCCCCAGCATTTT.